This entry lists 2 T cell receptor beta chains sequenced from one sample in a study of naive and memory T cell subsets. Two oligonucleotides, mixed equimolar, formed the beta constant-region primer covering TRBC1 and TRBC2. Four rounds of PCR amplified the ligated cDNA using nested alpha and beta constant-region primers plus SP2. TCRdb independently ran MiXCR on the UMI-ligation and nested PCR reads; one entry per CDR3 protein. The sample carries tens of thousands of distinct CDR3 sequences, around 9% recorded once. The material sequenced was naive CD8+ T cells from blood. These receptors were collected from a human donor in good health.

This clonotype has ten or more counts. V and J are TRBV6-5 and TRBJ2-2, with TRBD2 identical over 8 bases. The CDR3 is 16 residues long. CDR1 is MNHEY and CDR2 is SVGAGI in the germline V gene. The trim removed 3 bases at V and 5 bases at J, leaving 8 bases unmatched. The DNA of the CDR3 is TGTGCCAGCAGTTATAACCCGGGACTAGGAACCGGGGAGCTGTTTTTT. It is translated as CASSYNPGLGTGELFF.

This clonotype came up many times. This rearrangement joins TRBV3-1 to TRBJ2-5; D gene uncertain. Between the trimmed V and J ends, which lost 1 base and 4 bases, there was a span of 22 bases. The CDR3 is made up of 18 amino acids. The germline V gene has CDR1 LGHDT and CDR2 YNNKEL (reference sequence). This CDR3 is CASSQGVTNGHKGETQYF. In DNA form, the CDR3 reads TGTGCCAGCAGCCAAGGGGTAACCAACGGGCATAAAGGAGAGACCCAGTACTTC.